The 11 T cell receptor beta chains given below trace back to one sample, sequenced in a study of CD8+CD57+ T cells in acquired aplastic anemia listed by TCRdb under 2018. Sequencing was carried out with an Illumina HiSeq 2000. Genomic DNA served as template for TCR beta VDJ combination and CDR3 sequence profiling. Clones were called with MiXCR by TCRdb after fastp trimmed the public reads at Q25, and only in-frame beta chains were retained. Every CDR3 protein is listed once, alongside the most common genes and DNA of its rows. The sample table lists over 150,000 distinct CDR3 sequences, approximately 52% of them with a count of one. Around 12% of the sample belongs to the ten largest clones. The patients picked for sequencing were ones in whom flow cytometry had shown an expansion of CD8+CD57+ cells. Sequencing used sorted CD4+, CD8+, or CD8+CD57+ T cells (not recorded which) from PBMCs. The receptors stem from a human donor with aplastic anemia.

This clonotype has a single count. The chain uses TRBV24-1 and TRBJ2-3, with D uncertain. The CDR3 consists of 11 residues. Trimming left V 3 bases short and J 7 bases short, with 4 bases between. Germline V gene lookup returns CDR1 KGHDR and CDR2 SFDVKD. CDR3 region: CATSDPNTQYF. The CDR3 DNA sequence: TGTGCCACCAGTGATCCCAATACGCAGTATTTT.

This clonotype was detected many times. The gene calls are TRBV19 and TRBJ2-1, with no clear D. V lost 7 bases to trimming and J lost 6 bases, with 4 bases between them. Germline loops: CDR1 LNHDA, CDR2 SQIVND (reference sequence). The CDR3 has 10 residues. CDR3 sequence: CASKANEQFF. The CDR3 nucleotides are TGTGCCAGTAAGGCCAATGAGCAGTTCTTC.

This clonotype was detected ten times or more. DNA for the CDR3: TGTGCCAGCAGTTTAACGACAGCAGATACGCAGTATTTT. It translates to CASSLTTADTQYF. The genes are TRBV6-5 and TRBJ2-3; D might be TRBD1 (5 bases). Germline loops: CDR1 MNHEY, CDR2 SVGAGI. Trimming cost V 4 bases and J 4 bases, with 9 bases left between them. The CDR3 spans 13 residues.

Notes on this clonotype: Just one base apart from a much larger clone, this may be a read error. The genes are TRBV12-3 or TRBV12-4 and TRBJ2-5, with TRBD2 identical over 7 bases. Gene TRBJ2-1 matches the end of the DNA better, so the J call may be wrong. The CDR3 sequence is 15 residues long. Here the CDR3 reads CASSTLSGRENGQFF. CDR3 bases: TGTGCCAGCAGCACTCTCTCGGGGCGGGAGAATGGGCAGTTCTTC.

This clonotype showed up just a few times. This rearrangement joins TRBV2 to TRBJ1-2, with D hard to call. The CDR3 runs 12 residues. With 8 bases removed from V and 4 bases from J, the gap between germline ends came to 11 bases. CDR1 SNHLY and CDR2 FYNNEI come from the germline V gene. CDR3 sequence reads: CASRLGLYGYTF. CDR3 nucleotide sequence: TGTGCCAGCCGTCTAGGGCTCTATGGCTACACCTTC.

CDR3 sequence (DNA): TGTGCCACCAGCGCCAGCGGGGGGAGCGCAGATACGCAGTATTTT. It is translated as CATSASGGSADTQYF. V usage is TRBV15 and J usage is TRBJ2-3; 9 nucleotides match TRBD2. The CDR3 runs 15 residues. The V gene's germline CDR1 is LNHNV and CDR2 YYDKDF (reference sequence). With 5 bases clipped from V and 4 bases from J, the junction kept 7 bases outside the gene matches.

The J gene is TRBJ1-1, the V gene TRBV19, with TRBD1 matching over 9 bases. The CDR3 runs to 13 residues. V lost 5 bases to trimming and J lost 8 bases; unmatched junction nucleotides: 6. The germline V gene encodes CDR1 LNHDA and CDR2 SQIVND (reference sequence). The CDR3 sequence is CASSVTGGEEAFF. CDR3 nucleotides: TGTGCCAGTAGTGTGACAGGGGGTGAAGAAGCTTTCTTT.

The chain has TRBV7-9 and TRBJ2-1; no clear D gene. Per germline, CDR1 SEHNR and CDR2 FQNEAQ (reference sequence). The CDR3 consists of 13 residues. Trimming took off 3 bases at V and 8 bases at J, with 11 bases between the two ends. The CDR3, as DNA: TGTGCCAGCAGCTTTGTCTGGGTTGATGAGCAGTTCTTC. This encodes CASSFVWVDEQFF.

This sequence joins TRBV15 and TRBJ2-7; tentative D call: TRBD2 (6 bases). CDR3 length: 15 residues. Germline V gives CDR1 LNHNV, CDR2 YYDKDF (reference sequence). Trimming removed 2 bases at V and 2 bases at J, with 13 bases between. CDR3: CATSRSGTVAYEQYF. CDR3 nucleotides: TGTGCCACCAGCAGATCCGGGACTGTTGCCTACGAGCAGTACTTC.

The rearrangement links TRBV20-1 to TRBJ2-7; TRBD2 matches 11 bases. Trimming took 2 bases from V and 3 from J; bases not matched to a gene: 9. CDR1 DFQATT and CDR2 SNEGSKA come from the germline V gene (reference sequence). The CDR3 extends over 16 amino acids. CDR3: CSARPPSGTSGYEQYF. The CDR3 DNA is TGCAGTGCTAGACCCCCGTCCGGGACTAGCGGCTACGAGCAGTACTTC.

This clonotype occurred many times. The chain uses TRBV6-2 or TRBV6-3 and TRBJ2-7; TRBD2 is a possible D gene (5 bases). With 5 bases removed from V and 2 bases from J, the gap between germline ends came to 13 bases. The germline gives CDR1 MNHEY, CDR2 SVGEGT. The CDR3 consists of 14 residues. The CDR3 sequence is CASSPGGRAYEQYF. CDR3 nucleotide sequence: TGTGCCAGCAGTCCAGGAGGACGGGCCTACGAGCAGTACTTC.